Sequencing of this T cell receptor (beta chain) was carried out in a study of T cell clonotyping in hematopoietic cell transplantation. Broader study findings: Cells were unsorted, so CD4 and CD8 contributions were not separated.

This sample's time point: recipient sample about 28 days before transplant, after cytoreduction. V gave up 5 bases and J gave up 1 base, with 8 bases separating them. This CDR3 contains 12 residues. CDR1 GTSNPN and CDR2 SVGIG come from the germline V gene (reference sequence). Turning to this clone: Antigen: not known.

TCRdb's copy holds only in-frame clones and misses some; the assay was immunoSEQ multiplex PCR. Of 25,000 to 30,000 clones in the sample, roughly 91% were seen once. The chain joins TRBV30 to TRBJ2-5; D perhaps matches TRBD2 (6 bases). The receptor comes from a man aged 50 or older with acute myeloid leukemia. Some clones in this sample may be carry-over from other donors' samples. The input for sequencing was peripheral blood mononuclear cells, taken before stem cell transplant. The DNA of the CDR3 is TGTGCCTGGGGGACTTTCCAAGAGACCCAGTACTTC. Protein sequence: CAWGTFQETQYF.